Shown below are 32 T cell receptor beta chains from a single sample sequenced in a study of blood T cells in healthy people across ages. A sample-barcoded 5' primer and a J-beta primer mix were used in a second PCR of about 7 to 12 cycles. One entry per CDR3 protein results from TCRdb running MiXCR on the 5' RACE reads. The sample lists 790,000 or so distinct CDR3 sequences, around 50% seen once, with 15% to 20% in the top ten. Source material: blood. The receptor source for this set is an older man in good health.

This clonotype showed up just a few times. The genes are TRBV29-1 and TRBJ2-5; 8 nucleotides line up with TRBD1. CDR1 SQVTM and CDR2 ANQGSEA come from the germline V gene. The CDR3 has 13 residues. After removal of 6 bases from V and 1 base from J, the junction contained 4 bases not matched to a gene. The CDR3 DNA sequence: TGCAGCGTGACCGGGACAGGCCAAGAGACCCAGTACTTC. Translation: CSVTGTGQETQYF.

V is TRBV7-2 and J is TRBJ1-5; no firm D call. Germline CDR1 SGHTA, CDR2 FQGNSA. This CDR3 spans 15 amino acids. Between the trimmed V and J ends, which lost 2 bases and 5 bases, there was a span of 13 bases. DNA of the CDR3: TGTGCCAGCAGCTTATTTGGGGTACGGGATCAGCCCCAGCATTTT. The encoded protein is CASSLFGVRDQPQHF.

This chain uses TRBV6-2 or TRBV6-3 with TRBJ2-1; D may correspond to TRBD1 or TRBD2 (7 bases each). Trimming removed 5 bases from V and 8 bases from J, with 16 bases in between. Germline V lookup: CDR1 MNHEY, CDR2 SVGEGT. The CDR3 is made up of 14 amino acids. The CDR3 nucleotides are TGTGCCAGCAGTGGGGGCAGGGGGGGCGATGAGCAGTTCTTC. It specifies CASSGGRGGDEQFF.

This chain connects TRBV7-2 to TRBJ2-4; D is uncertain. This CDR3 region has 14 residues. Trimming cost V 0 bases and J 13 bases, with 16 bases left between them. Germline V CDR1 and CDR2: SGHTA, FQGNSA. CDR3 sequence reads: CASSLAGLGEAQYF. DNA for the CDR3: TGTGCCAGCAGCTTAGCCGGTCTAGGAGAGGCCCAGTACTTC.

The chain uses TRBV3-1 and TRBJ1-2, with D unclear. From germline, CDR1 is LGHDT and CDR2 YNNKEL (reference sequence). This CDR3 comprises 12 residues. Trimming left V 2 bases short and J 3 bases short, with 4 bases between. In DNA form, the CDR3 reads TGTGCCAGCAGCCAATACCACTATGGCTACACCTTC. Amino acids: CASSQYHYGYTF.

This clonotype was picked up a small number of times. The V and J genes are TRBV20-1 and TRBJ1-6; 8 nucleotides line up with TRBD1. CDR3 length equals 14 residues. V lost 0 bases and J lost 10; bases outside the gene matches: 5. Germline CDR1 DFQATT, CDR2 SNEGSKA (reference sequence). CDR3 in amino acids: CSAREPGGASPLHF. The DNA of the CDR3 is TGCAGTGCTAGAGAGCCAGGGGGCGCGTCACCCCTCCACTTT.

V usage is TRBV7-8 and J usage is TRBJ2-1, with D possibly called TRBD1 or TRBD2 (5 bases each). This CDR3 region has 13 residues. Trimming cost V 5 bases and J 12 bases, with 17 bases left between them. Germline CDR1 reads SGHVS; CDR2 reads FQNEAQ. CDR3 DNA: TGTGCCAGCAGCCGTGGAAGGAGTGGGGGGCAGTTCTTC. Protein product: CASSRGRSGGQFF. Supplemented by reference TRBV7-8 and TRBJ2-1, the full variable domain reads GAGVSQSPRYKVAKRGQDVALRCDPISGHVSLFWYQQALGQGPEFLTYFQNEAQLDKSGLPSDRFFAERPEGSVSTLKIQRTQQEDSAVYLCASSRGRSGGQFFGPGTRLTVL.

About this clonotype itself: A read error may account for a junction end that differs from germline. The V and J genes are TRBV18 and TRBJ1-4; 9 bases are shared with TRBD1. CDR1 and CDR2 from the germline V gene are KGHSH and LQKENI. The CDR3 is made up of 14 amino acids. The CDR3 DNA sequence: TGTGCCGGCTCACCGGGACAGGGCGGAGAAAAACTGTTTTTT. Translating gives CAGSPGQGGEKLFF.

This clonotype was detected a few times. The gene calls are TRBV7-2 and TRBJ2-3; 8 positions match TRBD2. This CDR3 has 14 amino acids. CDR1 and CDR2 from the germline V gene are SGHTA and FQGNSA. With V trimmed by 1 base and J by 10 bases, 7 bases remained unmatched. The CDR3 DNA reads TGTGCCAGCAGCTTAGGTAGCGGGAACGGCGCGCAGTATTTT. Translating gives CASSLGSGNGAQYF.

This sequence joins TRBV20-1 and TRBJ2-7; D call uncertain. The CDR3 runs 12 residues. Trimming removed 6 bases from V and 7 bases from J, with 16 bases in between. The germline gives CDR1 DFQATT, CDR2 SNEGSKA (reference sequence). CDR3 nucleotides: TGCAGTGCCGAGGCGACTTACAATGAGCAGTACTTC. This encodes CSAEATYNEQYF.

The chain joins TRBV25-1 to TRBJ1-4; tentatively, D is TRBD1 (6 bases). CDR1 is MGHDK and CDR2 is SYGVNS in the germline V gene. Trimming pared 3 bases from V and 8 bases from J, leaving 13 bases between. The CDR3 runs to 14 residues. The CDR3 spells CASSERGAGEKLFF. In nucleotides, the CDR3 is TGTGCCAGCAGTGAGCGGGGGGCAGGGGAAAAACTGTTTTTT.

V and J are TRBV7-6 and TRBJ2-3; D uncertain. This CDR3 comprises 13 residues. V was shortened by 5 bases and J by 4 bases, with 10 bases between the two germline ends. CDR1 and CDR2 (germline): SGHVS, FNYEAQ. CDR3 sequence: CASSIPGADTQYF. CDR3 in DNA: TGTGCCAGCAGCATCCCTGGGGCAGATACGCAGTATTTT.

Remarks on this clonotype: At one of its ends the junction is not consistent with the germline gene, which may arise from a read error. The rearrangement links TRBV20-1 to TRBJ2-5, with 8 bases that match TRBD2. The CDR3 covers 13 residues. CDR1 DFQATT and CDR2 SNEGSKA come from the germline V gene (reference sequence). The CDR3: CSATREGWETQYF. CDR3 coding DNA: TGCAGCGCTACACGGGAGGGCTGGGAGACCCAGTACTTC.

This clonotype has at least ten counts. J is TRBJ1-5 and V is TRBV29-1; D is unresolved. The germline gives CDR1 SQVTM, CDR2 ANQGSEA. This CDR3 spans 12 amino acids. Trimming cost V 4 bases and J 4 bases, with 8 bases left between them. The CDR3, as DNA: TGCAGCGTTGGGACGGATAATCAGCCCCAGCATTTT. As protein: CSVGTDNQPQHF.

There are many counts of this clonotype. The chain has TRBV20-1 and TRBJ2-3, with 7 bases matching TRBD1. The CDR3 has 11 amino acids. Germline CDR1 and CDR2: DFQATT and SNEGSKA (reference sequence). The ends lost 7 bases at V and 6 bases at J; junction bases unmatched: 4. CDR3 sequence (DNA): TGCAGTGGACAGGGTACGGATACGCAGTATTTT. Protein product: CSGQGTDTQYF.

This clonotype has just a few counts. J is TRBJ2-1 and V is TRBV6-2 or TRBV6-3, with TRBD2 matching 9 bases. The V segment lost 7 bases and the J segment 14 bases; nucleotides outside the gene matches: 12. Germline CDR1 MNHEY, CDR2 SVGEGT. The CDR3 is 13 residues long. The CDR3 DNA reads TGTGCCAGCACGGCTAGCGGGGCGCACGGGGAGTTCTTC. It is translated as CASTASGAHGEFF.

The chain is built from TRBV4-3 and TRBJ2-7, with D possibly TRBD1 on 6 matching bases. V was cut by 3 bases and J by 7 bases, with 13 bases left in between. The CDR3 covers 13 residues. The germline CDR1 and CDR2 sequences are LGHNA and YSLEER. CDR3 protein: CASSQVTGLEQYF. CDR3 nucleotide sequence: TGCGCCAGCAGCCAGGTTACAGGGTTGGAGCAGTACTTC.

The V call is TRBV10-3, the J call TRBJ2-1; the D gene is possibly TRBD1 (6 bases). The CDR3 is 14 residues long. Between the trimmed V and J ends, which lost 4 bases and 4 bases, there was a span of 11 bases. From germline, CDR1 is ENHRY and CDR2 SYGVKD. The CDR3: CAISVQGQYNEQFF. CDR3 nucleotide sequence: TGTGCCATCAGTGTACAGGGCCAATACAATGAGCAGTTCTTC.

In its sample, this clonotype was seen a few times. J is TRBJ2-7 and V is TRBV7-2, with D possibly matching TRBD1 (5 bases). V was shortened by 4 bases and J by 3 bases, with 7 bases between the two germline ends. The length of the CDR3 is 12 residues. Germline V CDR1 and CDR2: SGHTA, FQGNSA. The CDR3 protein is CASSSDIYEQYF. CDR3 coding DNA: TGTGCCAGCAGCTCGGACATCTACGAGCAGTACTTC.

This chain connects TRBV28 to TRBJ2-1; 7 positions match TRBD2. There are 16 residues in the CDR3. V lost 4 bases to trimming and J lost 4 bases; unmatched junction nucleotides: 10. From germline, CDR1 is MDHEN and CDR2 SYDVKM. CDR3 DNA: TGTGCCAGCAGTTCCCCCAGCAGCGGGAAGTACAATGAGCAGTTCTTC. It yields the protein CASSSPSSGKYNEQFF.

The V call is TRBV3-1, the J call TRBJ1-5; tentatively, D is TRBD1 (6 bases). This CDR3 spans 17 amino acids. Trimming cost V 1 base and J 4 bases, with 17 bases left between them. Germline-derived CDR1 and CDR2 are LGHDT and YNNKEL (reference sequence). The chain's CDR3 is CASSQGGGARRNQPQHF. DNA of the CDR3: TGTGCCAGCAGCCAAGGGGGGGGGGCCCGGCGGAATCAGCCCCAGCATTTT.

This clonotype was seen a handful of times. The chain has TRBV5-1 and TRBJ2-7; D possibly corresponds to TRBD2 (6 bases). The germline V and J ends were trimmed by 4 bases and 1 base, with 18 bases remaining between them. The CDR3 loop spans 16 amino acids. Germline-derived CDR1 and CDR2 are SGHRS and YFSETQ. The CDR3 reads CASSAAGTPLSYEQYF. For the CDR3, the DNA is TGCGCCAGCAGCGCTGCCGGGACTCCTCTTTCCTACGAGCAGTACTTC.

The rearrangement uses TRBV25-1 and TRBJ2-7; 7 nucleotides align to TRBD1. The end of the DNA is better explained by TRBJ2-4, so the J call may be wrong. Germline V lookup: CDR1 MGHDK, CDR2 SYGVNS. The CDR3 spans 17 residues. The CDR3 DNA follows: TGTGCCAGCAGTCCTAAGGGGGCTGGGCGAGTAGGAAACATTCAGTACTTC. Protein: CASSPKGAGRVGNIQYF.

CDR3 in DNA: TGTGCCAGCAAACTACTAGCGGTCGAGACCCAGTACTTC. It codes for CASKLLAVETQYF. The chain carries TRBV28 and TRBJ2-5, with TRBD2 matching 8 bases. J lost 5 bases, V lost 7 bases, and 6 bases had no gene match. CDR1 is MDHEN, CDR2 SYDVKM, per germline. The CDR3 length is 13 residues. Full variable domain (missing parts from reference TRBV28 and TRBJ2-5): DVKVTQSSRYLVKRTGEKVFLECVQDMDHENMFWYRQDPGLGLRLIYFSYDVKMKEKGDIPEGYSVSREKKERFSLILESASTNQTSMYLCASKLLAVETQYFGPGTRLLVL.

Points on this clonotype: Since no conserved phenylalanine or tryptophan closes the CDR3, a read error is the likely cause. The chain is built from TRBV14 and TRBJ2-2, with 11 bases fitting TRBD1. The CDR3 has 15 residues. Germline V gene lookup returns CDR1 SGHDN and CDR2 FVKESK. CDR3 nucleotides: TGTACCAGCAGCCGAGGACAGGGGGCTATCGCGGAGCTGTTTCTT. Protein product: CTSSRGQGAIAELFL.

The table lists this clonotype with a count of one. The CDR3 nucleotides read TGCGCCAGCAGCCAAGACCCTCGACAGGGTTCGCGGACAGATACGCAGTATTTT. It codes for CASSQDPRQGSRTDTQYF. The chain recombines TRBV4-3 with TRBJ2-3; 7 nucleotides line up with TRBD1. CDR3 length: 18 residues. J gave up 3 bases and V 0 bases, and 12 bases lay outside the gene matches. Germline V gene data show CDR1 as LGHNA and CDR2 as YSLEER.

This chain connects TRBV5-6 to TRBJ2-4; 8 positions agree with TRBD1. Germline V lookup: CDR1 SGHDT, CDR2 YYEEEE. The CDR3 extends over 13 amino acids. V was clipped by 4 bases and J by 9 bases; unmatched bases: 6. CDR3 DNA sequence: TGTGCCAGCAGCAGGCAGGGGGCAGGCATTCAGTACTTC. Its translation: CASSRQGAGIQYF.

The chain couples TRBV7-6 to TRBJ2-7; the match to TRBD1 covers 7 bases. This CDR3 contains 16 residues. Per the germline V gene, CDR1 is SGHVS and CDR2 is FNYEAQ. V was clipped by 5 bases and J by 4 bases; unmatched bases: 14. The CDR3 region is CASSGRYRGSDYEQYF. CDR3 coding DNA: TGTGCCAGCAGCGGACGCTACAGGGGATCGGATTACGAGCAGTACTTC. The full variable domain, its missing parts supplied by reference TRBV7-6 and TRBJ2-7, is GAGVSQSPRYKVTKRGQDVALRCDPISGHVSLYWYRQALGQGPEFLTYFNYEAQQDKSGLPNDRFSAERPEGSISTLTIQRTEQRDSAMYRCASSGRYRGSDYEQYFGPGTRLTVT.

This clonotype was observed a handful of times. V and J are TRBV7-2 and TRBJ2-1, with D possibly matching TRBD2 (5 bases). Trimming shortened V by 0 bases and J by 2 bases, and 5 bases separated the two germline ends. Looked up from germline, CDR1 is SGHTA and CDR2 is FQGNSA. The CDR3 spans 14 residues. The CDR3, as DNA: TGTGCCAGCAGCTTAGCTAGCGCCTACAATGAGCAGTTCTTC. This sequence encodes CASSLASAYNEQFF.

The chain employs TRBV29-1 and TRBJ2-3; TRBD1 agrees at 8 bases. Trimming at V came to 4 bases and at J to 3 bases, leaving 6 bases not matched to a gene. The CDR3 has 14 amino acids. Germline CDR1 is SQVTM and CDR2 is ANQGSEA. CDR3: CSVVPRGLTDTQYF. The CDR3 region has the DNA TGCAGCGTTGTACCCAGGGGGCTGACAGATACGCAGTATTTT.

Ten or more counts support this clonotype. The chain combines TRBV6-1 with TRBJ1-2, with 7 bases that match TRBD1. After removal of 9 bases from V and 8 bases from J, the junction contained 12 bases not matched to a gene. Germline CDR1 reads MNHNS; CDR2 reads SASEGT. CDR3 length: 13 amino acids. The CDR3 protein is CASPGQSTGGYTF. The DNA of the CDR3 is TGTGCCAGTCCGGGACAGTCAACCGGGGGCTACACCTTC.

CDR3: CASSYVGQGNPYEQYF. The CDR3 coding sequence is TGTGCCAGCAGTTACGTTGGGCAGGGGAACCCCTACGAGCAGTACTTC. The gene calls are TRBV6-2 or TRBV6-3 and TRBJ2-7, with TRBD1 as a possible D gene (6 bases). Trimming cost V 2 bases and J 2 bases, with 16 bases left between them. This CDR3 region has 16 residues. The germline gives CDR1 MNHEY, CDR2 SVGEGT.